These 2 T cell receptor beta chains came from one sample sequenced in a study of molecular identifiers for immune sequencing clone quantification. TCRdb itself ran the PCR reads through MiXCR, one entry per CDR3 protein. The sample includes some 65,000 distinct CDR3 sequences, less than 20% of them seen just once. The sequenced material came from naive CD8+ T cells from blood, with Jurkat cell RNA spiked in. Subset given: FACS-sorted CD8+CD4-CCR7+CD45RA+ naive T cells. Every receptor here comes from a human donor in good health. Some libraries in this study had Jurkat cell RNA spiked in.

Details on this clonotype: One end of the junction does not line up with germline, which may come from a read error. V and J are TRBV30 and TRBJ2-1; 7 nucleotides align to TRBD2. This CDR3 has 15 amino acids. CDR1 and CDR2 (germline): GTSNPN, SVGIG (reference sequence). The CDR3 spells CAWAGSGFSHNEQFF. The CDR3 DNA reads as TGTGCCTGGGCCGGTAGCGGGTTCTCCCACAACGAGCAGTTCTTC. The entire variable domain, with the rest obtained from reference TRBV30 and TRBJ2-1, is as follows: SQTIHQWPATLVQPVGSPLSLECTVEGTSNPNLYWYRQAAGRGLQLLFYSVGIGQISSEVPQNLSASRPQDRQFILSSKKLLLSDSGFYLCAWAGSGFSHNEQFFGPGTRLTVL.

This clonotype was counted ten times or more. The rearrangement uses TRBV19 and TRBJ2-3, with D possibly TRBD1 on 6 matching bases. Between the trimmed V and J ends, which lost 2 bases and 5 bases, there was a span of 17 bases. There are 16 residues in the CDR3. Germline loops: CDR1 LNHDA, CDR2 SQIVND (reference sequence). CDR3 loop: CASSIPAGTRQDTQYF. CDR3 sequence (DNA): TGTGCCAGTAGTATACCCGCAGGGACACGGCAAGATACGCAGTATTTT.